The rows below give T cell receptor beta chains drawn from one sample of a study of technical replicates of blood from a few donors. Assay: immunoSEQ multiplex PCR; the TCRdb copy retains only in-frame clones and omits some. Here the sample spans 75,000 to 95,000 clones, about 88% being singletons. The sequenced material came from T cells isolated from PBMCs. These receptors were obtained from a human donor in good health. The CDR3 runs from the conserved cysteine through the conserved F or W. D genes are given only for firm matches. A clone size is listed for some rows: how often the clone was seen (once, few, many), or a class if it is expanded.

>TRBJ2-5|-|TRBV7-9|-
TGTGCCAGCAGCGCGACTCAAGAGACCCAGTACTTC
CASSATQETQYF
>TRBJ1-3|-|TRBV28|-
TGTGCCAGCACTCTCCAGGGGCGCTCTGGAAACACCATATATTTT
CASTLQGRSGNTIYF
>TRBJ2-1|-|TRBV7-9|-
TGTGCCACCTGGGAAGGGGGATATCATAATGAGCAGTTCTTC
CATWEGGYHNEQFF
>TRBJ2-7|-|TRBV30|TRBD2
TGTGCCTGGAGTGGGGAGCGAGCGGGAGGATTCTACGAGCAGTACTTC
CAWSGERAGGFYEQYF
>TRBJ1-2|-|TRBV7-9|TRBD1
TGTGCCAGCAGCGCTATAGGCTTGACAGGGAACTATGGCTACACCTTC
CASSAIGLTGNYGYTF
>TRBJ2-1|-|TRBV28|TRBD1
TGTGCCAGCAAATCGGGACAGGATTACAATGAGCAGTTCTTC
CASKSGQDYNEQFF
>TRBJ1-1|-|TRBV6-6|-
TGTGCCAGCAGTCAAGCGGCACAGAACACTGAAGCTTTCTTT
CASSQAAQNTEAFF
>TRBJ1-2|-|TRBV28|-
TGTGCCAGCAGTTTTAGCCGGGAGGGGAATGGCTACACCTTC
CASSFSREGNGYTF
>TRBJ1-1|few|TRBV2|-
TGTGCCAGCAGTCCCGGACAGCCGGCGGCTGAAGCTTTCTTT
CASSPGQPAAEAFF
>TRBJ2-7|-|TRBV6-4|-
TGTGCCAGCAGTTTGCGCGCGGGCTCCTACGAGCAGTACTTC
CASSLRAGSYEQYF
>TRBJ2-7|-|TRBV15|TRBD1
TGTGCCACCAGCAGAGATACTGGGTTCATGGGACAGGCCCAGTACGAGCAGTACTTC
CATSRDTGFMGQAQYEQYF
>TRBJ2-7|-|TRBV27|TRBD1
TGTGCCAGCAGTTTATCGGGACAGGGGGCCGCCTACGAGCAGTACTTC
CASSLSGQGAAYEQYF
>TRBJ2-7|-|TRBV4-3|TRBD2
TGCGCCAGCAGCCATTTAGCGGGAGTTGAATCCTACGAGCAGTACTTC
CASSHLAGVESYEQYF
>TRBJ2-2|-|TRBV7-3|TRBD2
TGTGCCAGCAGCTGGGGACTAGCGGGAGGGACCGGGGAGCTGTTTTTT
CASSWGLAGGTGELFF
>TRBJ1-1|-|TRBV9|-
TGTGCCAGCAGCTATTCCCCGGGCCAGGGCACTGAAGCTTTCTTT
CASSYSPGQGTEAFF
>TRBJ2-1|-|TRBV6-1|-
TGTGCCAGCACTGGGCTAGCGTTAGACAATGAGCAGTTCTTC
CASTGLALDNEQFF
>TRBJ1-4|-|TRBV19|-
TGTGCGAGTACGATTAGAACAACTAATGAAAAACTGTTTTTT
CASTIRTTNEKLFF
>TRBJ2-3|-|TRBV28|-
TGTGCCAGCAGAGAGGGACAGGGACTAGCGGATACGCAGTATTTT
CASREGQGLADTQYF
>TRBJ1-3|-|TRBV6-5|-
TGTGCCAGCAGTTCCCTATCGGTTCCCTCTGGAAACACCATATATTTT
CASSSLSVPSGNTIYF
>TRBJ2-7|-|TRBV11-2|TRBD1
TGTGCCAGCAGCTGGAGCCGGGACAGGGGATACGAGCAGTACTTC
CASSWSRDRGYEQYF
>TRBJ1-2|-|TRBV30|-
TGTGCCTGGACCCCTTTTTTGGGGGGGGACTATGGCTACACCTTC
CAWTPFLGGDYGYTF
>TRBJ1-2|-|TRBV19|-
TGTGCCAGTAGTATAGAACAGCTCTATGGCTACACCTTC
CASSIEQLYGYTF
>TRBJ1-1|few|TRBV9|-
TGTGCCAGCAGCGCTCGACAGGTGAACACTGAAGCTTTCTTT
CASSARQVNTEAFF
>TRBJ1-2|-|TRBV5-1|-
TGCGCCAGCAGCTTGTCCGTCGACATGAGGGACTATGGCTACACCTTC
CASSLSVDMRDYGYTF
>TRBJ2-3|once|TRBV30|TRBD2
TGTGCCTGGAGTGCGCTAGCGGGGGGCACAGATACGCAGTATTTT
CAWSALAGGTDTQYF
>TRBJ2-1|-|TRBV19|-
TGTGCCAGTAGTATAGATTCGGAGACTAGTCATAACAATGAGCAGTTCTTC
CASSIDSETSHNNEQFF
>TRBJ2-3|-|TRBV19|-
TGTGCCAGTAGTGGGGGCTGGGTCTTCACAGATACGCAGTATTTT
CASSGGWVFTDTQYF
>TRBJ2-7|-|TRBV19|TRBD2
TGTGCCAGTAGTAGGCTAGCGGGATTGGAGCAGTACTTC
CASSRLAGLEQYF
>TRBJ2-5|once|TRBV27|TRBD2
TGTGCCAGCAGTATCATTCCTAGCGGGAGGAAAGAGACCCAGTACTTC
CASSIIPSGRKETQYF
>TRBJ2-2|-|TRBV27|-
TGTGCCAGCAGTGAGGGTAATACCGGGGAGCTGTTTTTT
CASSEGNTGELFF
>TRBJ1-4|once|TRBV18|TRBD1
TGTGCCAGCTCACAGGGACAGTCAAATGAAAAACTGTTTTTT
CASSQGQSNEKLFF
>TRBJ2-7|few|TRBV7-2|-
TGTGCCAGCAGCTTTGTCCACAGGTTCGAGCAGTACTTC
CASSFVHRFEQYF
>TRBJ2-3|-|TRBV6-6|-
TGTGCCAGCAGTCCCCTACTTATAGATACGCAGTATTTT
CASSPLLIDTQYF
>TRBJ2-3|-|TRBV19|-
TGTGCCAGTAGTATTCAGGGTTCTAGCACAGATACGCAGTATTTT
CASSIQGSSTDTQYF
>TRBJ1-2|-|TRBV9|TRBD1
TGTGCCAGCAGCGTAGGGACAGGCTCAACTTATGGCTACACCTTC
CASSVGTGSTYGYTF
>TRBJ2-1|-|TRBV5-1|TRBD1
TGCGCCAGCAGCTTAGAGGGGGCCCACAATGAGCAGTTCTTC
CASSLEGAHNEQFF
>TRBJ2-7|-|TRBV19|TRBD2
TGTGCCAGTAGGAGGAGCGGGAGTGAGGTCGAGCAGTACTTC
CASRRSGSEVEQYF
>TRBJ1-3|-|TRBV11-2|-
TGTGCCAGCAGCCCCGACAGCCGCTCTGGAAACACCATATATTTT
CASSPDSRSGNTIYF
>TRBJ1-3|-|TRBV6-5|-
TGTGCCAGCAGTTCCTCAACCACCTACTCTGGAAACACCATATATTTT
CASSSSTTYSGNTIYF
>TRBJ2-3|once|TRBV20-1|-
TGCAGTGCTACCCTGACAGATACGCAGTATTTT
CSATLTDTQYF
>TRBJ1-5|-|TRBV6-5|-
TGTGCCAGCAGTTCCTACACCGGCGGTCAGCCCCAGCATTTT
CASSSYTGGQPQHF
>TRBJ1-1|-|TRBV9|TRBD1
TGTGCCAGCAGCGTAGTGGGCAGGGGGGCCACTGAAGCTTTCTTT
CASSVVGRGATEAFF
>TRBJ2-1|-|TRBV28|-
TGTGCCAGCAGGGGGGGGCTGAGCTCCTACAATGAGCAGTTCTTC
CASRGGLSSYNEQFF
>TRBJ2-7|-|TRBV11-1|-
TGTGCCAGCAGCTTAGCCCCAAGGGGCGAGCAGTACTTC
CASSLAPRGEQYF
>TRBJ2-6|-|TRBV7-2|-
TGTGCCAGCAGGTCTCCAGGGGCTGGGGCCAACGTCCTGACTTTC
CASRSPGAGANVLTF